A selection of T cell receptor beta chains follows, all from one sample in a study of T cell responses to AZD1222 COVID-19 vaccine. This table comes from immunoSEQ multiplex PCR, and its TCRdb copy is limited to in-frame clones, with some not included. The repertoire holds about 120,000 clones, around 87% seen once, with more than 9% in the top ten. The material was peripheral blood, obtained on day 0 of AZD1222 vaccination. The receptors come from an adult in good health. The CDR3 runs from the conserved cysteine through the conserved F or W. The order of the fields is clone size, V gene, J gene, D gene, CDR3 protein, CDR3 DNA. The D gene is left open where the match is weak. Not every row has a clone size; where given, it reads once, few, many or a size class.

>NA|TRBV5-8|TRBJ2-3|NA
CASSLRPGGTDTQYF
TGTGCCAGCAGCTTGAGGCCAGGGGGCACAGATACGCAGTATTTT
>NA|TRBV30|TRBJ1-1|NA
CAWRSEGSEAFF
TGTGCCTGGAGAAGTGAAGGGTCAGAAGCTTTCTTT
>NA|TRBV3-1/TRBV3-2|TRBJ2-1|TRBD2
CASSQGGGVSGSRYNEQFF
TGTGCCAGCAGCCAAGGAGGTGGAGTTAGCGGGAGCAGATACAATGAGCAGTTCTTC
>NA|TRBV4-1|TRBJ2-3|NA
CASSQSFVGLTKTDTQYF
TGCGCCAGCAGCCAATCTTTTGTTGGACTAACAAAGACAGATACGCAGTATTTT
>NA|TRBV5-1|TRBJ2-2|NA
CASSLVARNTGELFF
TGCGCCAGCAGCTTGGTAGCCAGAAACACCGGGGAGCTGTTTTTT
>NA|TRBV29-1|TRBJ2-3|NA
CSVEAPTGGTQYF
TGCAGCGTTGAAGCCCCGACCGGGGGTACGCAGTATTTT
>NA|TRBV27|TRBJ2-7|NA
CASSLATDGFDSYEQYF
TGTGCCAGCAGTTTAGCCACGGACGGATTCGATTCCTACGAGCAGTACTTC
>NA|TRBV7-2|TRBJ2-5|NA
CASSLNLGAGETQYF
TGTGCCAGCAGTCTTAACCTGGGGGCAGGTGAGACCCAGTACTTC
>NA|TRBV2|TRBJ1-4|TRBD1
CASRPGQLNEKLFF
TGTGCCAGCAGACCGGGACAGCTGAATGAAAAACTGTTTTTT
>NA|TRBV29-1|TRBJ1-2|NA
CSVGHRVRGEYYGYTF
TGCAGCGTTGGCCACCGTGTACGGGGAGAGTACTATGGCTACACCTTC
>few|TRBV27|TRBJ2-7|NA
CASSFGDRSYEQYF
TGTGCCAGCAGTTTCGGCGACAGATCCTACGAGCAGTACTTC
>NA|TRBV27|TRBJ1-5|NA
CASSLTGRNQPQHF
TGTGCCAGCAGTTTGACCGGGCGGAATCAGCCCCAGCATTTT
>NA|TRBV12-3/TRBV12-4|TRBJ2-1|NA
CASSFGLVNEQFF
TGTGCCAGCAGCTTCGGACTGGTCAATGAGCAGTTCTTC
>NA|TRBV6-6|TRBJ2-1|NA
CASSRTRDTYNEQFF
TGTGCCAGCAGTCGAACGCGGGATACCTACAATGAGCAGTTCTTC
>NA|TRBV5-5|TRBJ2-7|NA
CASSLALDLFEQYF
TGTGCCAGCAGCTTGGCCCTAGATTTGTTCGAGCAGTACTTC
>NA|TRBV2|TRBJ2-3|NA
CASNPPLTGSSDTQYF
TGTGCCAGCAATCCCCCCTTGACTGGGAGCTCCGATACGCAGTATTTT
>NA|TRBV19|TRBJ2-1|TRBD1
CASSPDRGSYNEQFF
TGTGCCAGTAGCCCGGACAGGGGGTCCTACAATGAGCAGTTCTTC
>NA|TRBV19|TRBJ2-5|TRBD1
CASSIATGVQETQYF
TGTGCCAGTAGTATAGCAACAGGGGTCCAAGAGACCCAGTACTTC
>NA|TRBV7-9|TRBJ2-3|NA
CASSSRGAPDTQYF
TGTGCCAGCAGCTCCAGGGGGGCCCCAGATACGCAGTATTTT
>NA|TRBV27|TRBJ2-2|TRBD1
CASTRTGTHGELFF
TGTGCCAGCACCAGGACAGGAACCCACGGGGAGCTGTTTTTT
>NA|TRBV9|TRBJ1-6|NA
CASSVGGTSPLHF
TGTGCCAGCAGCGTAGGGGGGACATCACCCCTCCACTTT
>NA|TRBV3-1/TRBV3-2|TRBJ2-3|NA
CASSQGPDTQYF
TGTGCCAGCAGCCAAGGCCCGGATACGCAGTATTTT
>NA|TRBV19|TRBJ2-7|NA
CASAGGAYSNLSYEQYF
TGTGCCAGCGCCGGCGGGGCCTACAGTAACCTCTCCTACGAGCAGTACTTC
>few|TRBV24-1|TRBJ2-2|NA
CATSDPRQRGTGELFF
TGTGCCACCAGTGATCCCAGGCAACGGGGCACCGGGGAGCTGTTTTTT
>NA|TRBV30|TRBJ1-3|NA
CALREGGNTIYF
TGTGCCTTACGGGAGGGTGGAAACACCATATATTTT
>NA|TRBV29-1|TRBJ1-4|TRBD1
CSAGTGEEKLFF
TGCAGCGCCGGGACAGGGGAAGAAAAACTGTTTTTT
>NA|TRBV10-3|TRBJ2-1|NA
CAISPGVEQFF
TGTGCCATCAGTCCAGGGGTTGAGCAGTTCTTC
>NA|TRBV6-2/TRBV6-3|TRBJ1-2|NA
CASSQDANYGYTF
TGTGCCAGCAGTCAGGATGCGAACTATGGCTACACCTTC
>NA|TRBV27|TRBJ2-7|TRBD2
CASSSQAPTGTSGSHEQYF
TGTGCCAGCAGTTCCCAAGCACCAACCGGGACTAGCGGGAGCCACGAGCAGTACTTC
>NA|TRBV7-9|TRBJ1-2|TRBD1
CASSFTGVYNYGYTF
TGTGCCAGCAGCTTCACAGGGGTGTATAACTATGGCTACACCTTC
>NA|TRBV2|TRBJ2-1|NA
CASSRGNNEQFF
TGTGCCAGCAGTAGGGGGAATAATGAGCAGTTCTTC
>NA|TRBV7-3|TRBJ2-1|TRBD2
CASSRTSGRGEQFF
TGTGCCAGCAGCAGGACTAGCGGGAGAGGGGAGCAGTTCTTC
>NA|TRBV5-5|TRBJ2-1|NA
CASSLEATSSYNEQFF
TGTGCCAGCAGCTTGGAGGCGACTAGCTCCTACAATGAGCAGTTCTTC
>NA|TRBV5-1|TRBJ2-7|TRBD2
CASRLTAGDRYEQYF
TGCGCCAGCAGACTCACTGCGGGAGACCGCTACGAGCAGTACTTC
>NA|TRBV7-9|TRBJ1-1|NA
CASSLATVGEAFF
TGTGCCAGCAGCTTAGCCACAGTGGGTGAAGCTTTCTTT
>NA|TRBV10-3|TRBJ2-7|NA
CATQQEVTGRYEQYF
TGTGCCACGCAACAGGAAGTCACAGGGCGGTACGAGCAGTACTTC
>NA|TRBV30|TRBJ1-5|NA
CAWRIGINQPQHF
TGTGCCTGGAGAATCGGTATCAATCAGCCCCAGCATTTT
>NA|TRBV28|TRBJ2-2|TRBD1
CASSPGQGTGELFF
TGTGCCAGCAGCCCGGGACAGGGAACCGGGGAGCTGTTTTTT
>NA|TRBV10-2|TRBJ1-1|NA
CASSEGAGMNTEAFF
TGCGCCAGCAGTGAGGGGGCAGGAATGAACACTGAAGCTTTCTTT
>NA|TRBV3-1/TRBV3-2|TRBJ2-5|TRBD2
CASSLGVAGQETQYF
TGTGCCAGCAGCCTCGGGGTAGCGGGACAAGAGACCCAGTACTTC
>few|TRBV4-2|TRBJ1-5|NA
CASSQEGVGQPQHF
TGTGCCAGCAGCCAAGAGGGGGTAGGTCAGCCCCAGCATTTT
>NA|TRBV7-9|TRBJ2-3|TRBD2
CASSFLGLAGGPRTDTQYF
TGTGCCAGCAGCTTTCTCGGGCTAGCGGGGGGGCCCCGCACAGATACGCAGTATTTT
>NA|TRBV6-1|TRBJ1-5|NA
CASSGTRDYIGSQPQHF
TGTGCCAGCAGTGGAACTAGGGACTACATAGGGAGTCAGCCCCAGCATTTT
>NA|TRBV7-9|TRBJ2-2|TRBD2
CASSRTSGSLESGELFF
TGTGCCAGCAGCCGGACTAGCGGGAGTCTAGAATCCGGGGAGCTGTTTTTT
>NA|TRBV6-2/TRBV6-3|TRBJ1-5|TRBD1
CASSYAPGQGFDQPQHF
TGTGCCAGCAGTTACGCACCGGGACAGGGGTTCGATCAGCCCCAGCATTTT
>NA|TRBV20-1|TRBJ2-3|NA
CSASGTASTDTQYF
TGCAGTGCTAGTGGGACGGCCAGCACAGATACGCAGTATTTT
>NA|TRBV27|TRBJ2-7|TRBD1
CASSLITGDREQYF
TGTGCCAGCAGTTTGATAACAGGGGATCGGGAGCAGTACTTC
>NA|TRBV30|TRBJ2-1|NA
CAWSPRDFDNEQFF
TGTGCCTGGAGTCCCAGGGATTTCGACAATGAGCAGTTCTTC
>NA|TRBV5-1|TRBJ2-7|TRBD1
CASSLSIGQGTYEQYF
TGCGCCAGCAGCTTGTCAATCGGACAGGGAACCTACGAGCAGTACTTC
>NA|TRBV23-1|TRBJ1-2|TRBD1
CASSQIRSGGASGYTF
TGCGCCAGCAGTCAAATAAGGTCAGGGGGCGCAAGTGGCTACACCTTC